This is a list of T cell receptor beta chains from one sample in a study of response to subunit inactivated influenza vaccine. MiXCR was run by TCRdb on the RT-PCR reads, yielding one entry per CDR3 protein. The profile shows 150,000 to 200,000 distinct CDR3 sequences, more than 10% of them singletons. Another study also made use of these data, one on T cells expressing NK-cell markers.

The source was CD8+ T cells sorted from PBMCs, collected roughly 13 days after vaccination. These receptors all come from a man aged 45-65 years who received an inactivated influenza vaccine. CDR3s include the opening cysteine and the closing phenylalanine or tryptophan.

j_call v_call cdr3_aa
TRBJ2-3 TRBV6-2/TRBV6-3 CASSSLDRPDTQYF
TRBJ2-1 TRBV3-1 CASSQYYNEQFF
TRBJ2-6 TRBV2 CASSPIGGISGANVLTF
TRBJ2-3 TRBV12-3/TRBV12-4 CASSPVRDPYADTQYF
TRBJ2-5 TRBV20-1 CSARDWTSGRHQQETQYF
TRBJ2-1 TRBV7-9 CASSLGSVRFNEQFF
TRBJ2-7 TRBV3-1 CASSPKRLGLSYEQYF
TRBJ1-1 TRBV4-3 CASSQDLARATEAFF
TRBJ2-6 TRBV12-3/TRBV12-4 CASSRKLTGAGANVLTF
TRBJ2-7 TRBV7-9 CASSSPAPGSPYEQYF
TRBJ1-6 TRBV6-1 CASREAEWTGGNNSPLHF
TRBJ2-2 TRBV20-1 CSVKLTGELFF
TRBJ2-7 TRBV20-1 CSAPPVPSYEQYF
TRBJ2-2 TRBV28 CASSGDRGHPGELFF
TRBJ2-3 TRBV5-6 CGSSLSPAYSNTQYF
TRBJ1-2 TRBV7-9 CASSHTSGYGYTF
TRBJ2-3 TRBV15 CATSRSSQYF
TRBJ2-1 TRBV14 CASSQQPGQGMHEQFF
TRBJ1-5 TRBV2 CASTESRRSLNQPQHF
TRBJ2-3 TRBV15 CATSRDRDSSTDTQYF
TRBJ2-1 TRBV4-3 CASSQDSLPAYNEQFF
TRBJ1-1 TRBV12-3/TRBV12-4 CASSTYRVSNTEAFF
TRBJ2-7 TRBV27 CASSVLAGSYEQYF
TRBJ2-5 TRBV10-2 CASSVSAGGRQETQYF
TRBJ1-1 TRBV20-1 CSARDPLDRVATEAFF
TRBJ2-7 TRBV29-1 CSVEDGTGNGHYEQYF
TRBJ1-1 TRBV7-9 CASSPLGGTVNTEAFF
TRBJ2-7 TRBV29-1 CSVEDEGQVFREQYF
TRBJ2-3 TRBV27 CASSPRGFSTDTQYF
TRBJ1-1 TRBV4-3 CASSQDGGNTEAFF
TRBJ2-1 TRBV12-3/TRBV12-4 CASSFHPTTRPFSLYEQFF
TRBJ2-1 TRBV11-2 CASSYITTAQFF
TRBJ2-7 TRBV20-1 CSARDLSRGGYEQYF
TRBJ2-5 TRBV2 CASSEDRIKETQYF
TRBJ2-2 TRBV11-2 CASSAGPGSTGELFF
TRBJ2-7 TRBV18 CASSPPDRYEQYF
TRBJ2-3 TRBV28 CASSGRVPYF
TRBJ2-3 TRBV20-1 CSATSDMEGGLDTQYF
TRBJ2-2 TRBV6-2/TRBV6-3 CASSWTANTGELFF
TRBJ1-2 TRBV6-5 CASSYSIRQGAIYGYTF
TRBJ1-1 TRBV29-1 CSVVPPSDTEAFF
TRBJ2-7 TRBV6-2/TRBV6-3 CASSFERLEQYF
TRBJ2-5 TRBV7-6 CASSPVPGRSGETQYF
TRBJ2-2 TRBV24-1 CATSDRQGTGELFF
TRBJ2-1 TRBV4-3 CASSQENNEQFF
TRBJ2-7 TRBV11-2 CASSLVKGSYEQYF
TRBJ2-5 TRBV12-3/TRBV12-4 CASSSTGASDLYQETQYF
TRBJ1-5 TRBV7-8 CASSRDRASNQPQHF
TRBJ1-5 TRBV15 CATSRRLDRNQPQHF
TRBJ2-7 TRBV20-1 CSATGGYSYEQYF
TRBJ2-1 TRBV29-1 CSVESDKRGNEQFF
TRBJ2-7 TRBV15 CATSNTEFYEQYF
TRBJ2-1 TRBV2 CASSPQVSKAYNEQFF
TRBJ2-7 TRBV11-2 CASSSHRGRTYEQYF
TRBJ2-3 TRBV9 CASSVGGQDTQYF